This T cell receptor beta chain was sequenced for a study of type 1 regulatory T cells. As concerns this clonotype: Its specificity is not known.

TCRdb reprocessed the reads via MiXCR and lists one record per CDR3 protein. The profile shows roughly 67,000 distinct CDR3 sequences, about three fifths of them singletons. With 3 bases removed from V and 4 bases from J, the gap between germline ends came to 9 bases. The CDR3 extends over 13 amino acids. Germline CDR1 DFQATT, CDR2 SNEGSKA (reference sequence). This receptor was taken from a human donor in good health. The specimen sequenced was cultured T cells, either the whole culture or a sorted T cell fraction (not recorded which). Subset reported: Tr1-enriched cell product generated in vitro against host alloantigens. The chain carries TRBV20-1 and TRBJ2-2; no reliable D call. In DNA, the CDR3 is TGCAGTGCTAGTATAGGGTCCACCGGGGAGCTGTTTTTT. Encoded protein: CSASIGSTGELFF.